The 9 T cell receptor beta chains listed next were all sequenced from one sample in a study of T cell changes during pregnancy in multiple sclerosis. Method: immunoSEQ multiplex PCR; TCRdb's copy keeps in-frame clones and lacks some. This sample yields fewer than 75,000 clones, of which 75% to 95% are seen a single time; around 3.5% belongs to the top ten. The sequencing here drew on peripheral blood, taken after pregnancy. Source of these receptors: a female donor in good health, enrolled as a control in a pregnancy study.

The chain combines TRBV11-3 with TRBJ1-3; TRBD1 matches 7 bases. Germline V gene lookup returns CDR1 SGHNT and CDR2 YENEEA. The junction had 5 bases not matched to a gene; V was cut back by 1 base and J by 2 bases. The CDR3 consists of 16 residues. This chain's CDR3 is CASSLVTGEAGNTIYF. CDR3 bases: TGTGCCAGCAGCTTAGTAACAGGGGAGGCTGGAAACACCATATATTTT.

The rearrangement joins TRBV2 to TRBJ2-1, with 14 bases lining up with TRBD2. The CDR3 spans 13 residues. V was pared by 10 bases and J by 6 bases, with 2 bases of the junction left unmatched. Germline V gene sequence: CDR1 SNHLY, CDR2 FYNNEI. Here the CDR3 DNA reads TGTGCCATAGGGACTAGCGGGGGCAATGAGCAGTTCTTC. Amino acids: CAIGTSGGNEQFF.

This chain links TRBV7-3 with TRBJ1-1, with D possibly TRBD1 on 5 matching bases. Germline CDR1 reads SGHTA; CDR2 reads FQGTGA. The CDR3 has 13 residues. Between the trimmed V and J ends, which lost 5 bases and 5 bases, there was a span of 12 bases. CDR3 nucleotide sequence: TGTGCCAGCAGCCGATTAGGGGAAACTGAAGCTTTCTTT. It specifies CASSRLGETEAFF.

J is TRBJ1-1 and V is TRBV27; D gene ambiguous. The CDR3 covers 14 residues. Germline CDR1 is MNHEY and CDR2 is SMNVEV (reference sequence). V shed 5 bases and J shed 5 bases, with 15 bases lying between them. Written as DNA, the CDR3 is TGTGCCAGCAGTCCTCGAGTTCCGGGGACTGAAGCTTTCTTT. Translated, it gives CASSPRVPGTEAFF.

The rearrangement joins TRBV19 to TRBJ1-1; D gene ambiguous. CDR1 LNHDA and CDR2 SQIVND come from the germline V gene (reference sequence). The V end lost 10 bases, the J end lost 6 bases, and 18 bases lay between the germline ends. This CDR3 spans 13 amino acids. The CDR3 here is CATKEVRGSEAFF. In nucleotides, the CDR3 is TGTGCCACTAAGGAGGTGCGAGGATCTGAAGCTTTCTTT.

The rearrangement uses TRBV6-4 and TRBJ2-2, with 10 nucleotides matching TRBD2. V lost 2 bases to trimming and J lost 6 bases; unmatched junction nucleotides: 0. This CDR3 is built from 14 residues. CDR1 MRHNA and CDR2 SNTAGT come from the germline V gene. CDR3 protein: CASSDGTSAGELFF. The DNA of the CDR3 is TGTGCCAGCAGTGACGGGACTAGCGCCGGGGAGCTGTTTTTT.

CDR3 protein: CASSSSSGAYNEQFF. For the CDR3, the DNA is TGTGCCAGCAGCTCCTCTAGCGGGGCCTACAATGAGCAGTTCTTC. The chain uses TRBV13 and TRBJ2-1; 9 bases fit TRBD2. J lost 2 bases, V lost 4 bases, and 3 bases had no gene match. CDR1 is PRHDT, CDR2 FYEKMQ, per germline (reference sequence). The length of the CDR3 is 15 residues.

The chain uses TRBV5-6 and TRBJ2-7, with TRBD1 as a possible D gene (6 bases). The V gene's germline CDR1 is SGHDT and CDR2 YYEEEE. The V end was cut by 4 bases, the J end by 0 bases, with 14 bases between. CDR3 length: 15 residues. The CDR3 loop is CASSGRRGGSYEQYF. Here the CDR3 DNA reads TGTGCCAGCAGCGGACGCAGGGGCGGCTCCTACGAGCAGTACTTC.

This CDR3 reads CASTDRASNQPQHF. CDR3 bases: TGTGCCAGCACCGACAGGGCCAGCAATCAGCCCCAGCATTTT. The chain recombines TRBV2 with TRBJ1-5, with 7 nucleotides matching TRBD1. J gave up 1 base and V 7 bases, and 4 bases lay outside the gene matches. The length of the CDR3 is 14 residues. CDR1 is SNHLY and CDR2 is FYNNEI in the germline V gene.